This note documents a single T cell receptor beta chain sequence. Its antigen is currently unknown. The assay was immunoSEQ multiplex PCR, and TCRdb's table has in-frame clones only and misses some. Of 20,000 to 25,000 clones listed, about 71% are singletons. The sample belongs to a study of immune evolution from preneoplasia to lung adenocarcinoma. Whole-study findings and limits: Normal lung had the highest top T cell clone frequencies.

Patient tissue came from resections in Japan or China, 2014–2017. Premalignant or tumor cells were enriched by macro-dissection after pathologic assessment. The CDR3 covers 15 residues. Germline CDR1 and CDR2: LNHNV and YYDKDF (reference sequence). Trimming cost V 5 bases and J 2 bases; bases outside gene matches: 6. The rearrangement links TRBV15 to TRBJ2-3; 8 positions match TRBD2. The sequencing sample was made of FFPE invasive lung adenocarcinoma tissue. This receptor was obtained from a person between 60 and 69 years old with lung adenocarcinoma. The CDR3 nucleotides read TGTGCCACCAGCGGAGGAGCGGGGGTCACAGATACGCAGTATTTT. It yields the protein CATSGGAGVTDTQYF.